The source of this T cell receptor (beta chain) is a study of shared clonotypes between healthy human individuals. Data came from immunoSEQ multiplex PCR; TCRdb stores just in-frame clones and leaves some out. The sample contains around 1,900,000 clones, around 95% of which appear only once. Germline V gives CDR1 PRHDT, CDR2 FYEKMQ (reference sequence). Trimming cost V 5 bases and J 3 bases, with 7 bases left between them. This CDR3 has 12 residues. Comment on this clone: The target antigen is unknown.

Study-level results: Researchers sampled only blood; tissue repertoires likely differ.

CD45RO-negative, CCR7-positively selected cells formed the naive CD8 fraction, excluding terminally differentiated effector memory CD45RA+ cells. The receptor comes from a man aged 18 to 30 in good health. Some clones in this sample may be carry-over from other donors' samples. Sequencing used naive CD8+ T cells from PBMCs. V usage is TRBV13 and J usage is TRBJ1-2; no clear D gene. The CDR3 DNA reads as TGTGCCAGCAGCCTCGTTGACTATGGCTACACCTTC. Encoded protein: CASSLVDYGYTF.